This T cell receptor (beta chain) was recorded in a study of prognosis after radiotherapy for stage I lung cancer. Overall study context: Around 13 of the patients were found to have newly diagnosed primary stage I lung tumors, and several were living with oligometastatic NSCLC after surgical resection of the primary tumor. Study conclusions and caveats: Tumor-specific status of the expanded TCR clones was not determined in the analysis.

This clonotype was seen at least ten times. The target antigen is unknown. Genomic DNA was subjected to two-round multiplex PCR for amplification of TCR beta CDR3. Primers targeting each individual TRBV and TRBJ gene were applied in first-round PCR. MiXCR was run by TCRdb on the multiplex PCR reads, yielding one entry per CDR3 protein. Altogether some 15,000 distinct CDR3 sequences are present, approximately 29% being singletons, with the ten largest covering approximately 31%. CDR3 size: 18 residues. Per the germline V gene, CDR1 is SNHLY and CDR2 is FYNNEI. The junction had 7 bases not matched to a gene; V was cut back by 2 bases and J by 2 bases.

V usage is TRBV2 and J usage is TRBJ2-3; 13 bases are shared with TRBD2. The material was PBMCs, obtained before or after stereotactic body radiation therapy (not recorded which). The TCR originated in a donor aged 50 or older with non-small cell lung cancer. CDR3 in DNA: TGTGCCAGCAGTGAACCTCCGGGACTAGCGGGAAACACAGATACGCAGTATTTT. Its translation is CASSEPPGLAGNTDTQYF.